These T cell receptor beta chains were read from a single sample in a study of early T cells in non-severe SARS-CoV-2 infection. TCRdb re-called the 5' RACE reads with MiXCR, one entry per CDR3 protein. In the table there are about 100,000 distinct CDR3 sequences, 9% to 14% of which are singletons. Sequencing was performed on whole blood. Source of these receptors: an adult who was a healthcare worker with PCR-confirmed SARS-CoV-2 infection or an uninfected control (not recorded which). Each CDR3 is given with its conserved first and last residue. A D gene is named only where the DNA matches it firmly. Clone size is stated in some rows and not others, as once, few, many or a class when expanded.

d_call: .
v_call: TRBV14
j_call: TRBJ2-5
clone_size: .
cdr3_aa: CASSQDLTSWYLETQYF
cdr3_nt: TGTGCCAGCAGCCAAGATCTCACCTCCTGGTATTTGGAGACCCAGTACTTC

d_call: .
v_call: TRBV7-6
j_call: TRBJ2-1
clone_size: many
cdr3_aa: CASSRSGGSEQFF
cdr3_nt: TGTGCCAGCAGCCGGAGTGGGGGGAGTGAGCAGTTCTTC

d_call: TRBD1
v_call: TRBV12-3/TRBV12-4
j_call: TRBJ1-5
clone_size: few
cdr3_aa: CASSPGQGVYSNQPQHF
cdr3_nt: TGTGCCAGCAGTCCAGGACAGGGGGTGTATAGCAATCAGCCCCAGCATTTT

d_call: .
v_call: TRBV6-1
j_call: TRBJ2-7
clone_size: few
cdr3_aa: CASKPSGEPYEQYF
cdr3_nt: TGTGCCAGCAAACCGTCCGGGGAACCCTACGAGCAGTACTTC

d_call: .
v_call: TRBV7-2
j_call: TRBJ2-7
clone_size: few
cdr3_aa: CASSSRRGEWYEQYF
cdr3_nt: TGTGCCAGCAGCTCCCGGCGAGGGGAGTGGTACGAGCAGTACTTC

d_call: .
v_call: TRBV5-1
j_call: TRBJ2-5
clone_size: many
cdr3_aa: CASSPGGRGQETQYF
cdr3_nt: TGCGCCAGCAGCCCTGGGGGACGAGGACAAGAGACCCAGTACTTC

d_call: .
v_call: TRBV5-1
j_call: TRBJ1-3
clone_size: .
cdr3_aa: CASSLTGTLSGNTIYF
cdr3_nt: TGCGCCAGCAGCTTGACAGGGACATTATCTGGAAACACCATATATTTT

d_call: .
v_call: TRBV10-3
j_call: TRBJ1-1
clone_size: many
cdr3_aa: CAISKGGGYTEAFF
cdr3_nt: TGTGCCATCAGTAAGGGTGGGGGCTACACTGAAGCTTTCTTT

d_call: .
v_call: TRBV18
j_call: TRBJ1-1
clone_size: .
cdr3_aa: CASSLKGPPSDTEAFF
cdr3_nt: TGTGCCAGCTCACTAAAGGGACCCCCGTCGGACACTGAAGCTTTCTTT

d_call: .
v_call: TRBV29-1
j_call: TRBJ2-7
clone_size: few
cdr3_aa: CSVLPVLVGDEQYF
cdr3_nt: TGCAGCGTTTTGCCCGTCCTTGTCGGGGACGAGCAGTACTTC

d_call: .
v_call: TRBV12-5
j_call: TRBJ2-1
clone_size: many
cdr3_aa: CASGNLLLYNEQFF
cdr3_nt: TGTGCTAGTGGCAATCTCCTCCTTTACAATGAGCAGTTCTTC

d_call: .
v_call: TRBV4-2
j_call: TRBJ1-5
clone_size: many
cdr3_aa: CASSQDRLRQVDQPQHF
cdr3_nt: TGTGCCAGCAGCCAAGATCGGCTTAGGCAGGTCGATCAGCCCCAGCATTTT

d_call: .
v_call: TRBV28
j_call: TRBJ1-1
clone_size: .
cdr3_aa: CASSSPAANTEAFF
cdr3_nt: TGTGCCAGCAGTTCTCCGGCCGCGAACACTGAAGCTTTCTTT

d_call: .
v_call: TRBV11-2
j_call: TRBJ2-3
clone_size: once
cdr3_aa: CASSKPFPHLMLLSDTQYF
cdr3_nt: TGTGCCAGCAGCAAGCCATTTCCCCATCTCATGTTATTATCAGATACGCAGTATTTT

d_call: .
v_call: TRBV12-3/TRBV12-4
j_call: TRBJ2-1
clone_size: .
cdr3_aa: CASSFSGLNEQFF
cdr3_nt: TGTGCCAGCAGTTTCAGCGGGCTTAATGAGCAGTTCTTC

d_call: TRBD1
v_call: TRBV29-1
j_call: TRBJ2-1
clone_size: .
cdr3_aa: CSGRDRFFSYNEQFF
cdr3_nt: TGCAGCGGCAGGGACAGGTTTTTTTCCTACAATGAGCAGTTCTTC

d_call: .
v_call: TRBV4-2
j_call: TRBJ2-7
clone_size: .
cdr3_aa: CASSLYLNRDEQYF
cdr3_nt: TGTGCCAGCAGCTTATACCTCAACCGGGACGAGCAGTACTTC

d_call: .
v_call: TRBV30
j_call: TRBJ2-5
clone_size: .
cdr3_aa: CACRQETQYF
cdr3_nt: TGTGCCTGCCGTCAAGAGACCCAGTACTTC

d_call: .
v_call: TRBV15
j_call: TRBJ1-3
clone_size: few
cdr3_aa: CATSRVGWGDAGNTIYF
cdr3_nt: TGTGCCACCAGCAGAGTAGGCTGGGGGGACGCAGGAAACACCATATATTTT

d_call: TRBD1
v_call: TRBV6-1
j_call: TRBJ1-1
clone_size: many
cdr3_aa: CASSSLDREATEAFF
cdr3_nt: TGTGCCAGCAGTTCCCTAGACAGGGAGGCCACTGAAGCTTTCTTT

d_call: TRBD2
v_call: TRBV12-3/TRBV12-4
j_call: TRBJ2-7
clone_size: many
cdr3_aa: CASSPSSGRPSSYEQYF
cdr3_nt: TGTGCCAGCAGCCCTTCCAGCGGGAGGCCAAGCTCCTACGAGCAGTACTTC

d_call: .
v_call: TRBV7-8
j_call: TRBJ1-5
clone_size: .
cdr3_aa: CASSLDAFPTPQHF
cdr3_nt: TGTGCCAGCAGCTTGGACGCCTTCCCAACGCCCCAGCATTTT

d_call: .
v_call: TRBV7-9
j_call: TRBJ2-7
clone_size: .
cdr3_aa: CASSPQAGPYEQYF
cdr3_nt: TGTGCCAGCAGCCCCCAGGCGGGTCCCTACGAGCAGTACTTC

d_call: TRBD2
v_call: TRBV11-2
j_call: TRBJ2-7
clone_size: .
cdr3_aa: CASNPGLGGEQYF
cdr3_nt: TGTGCCAGCAACCCCGGACTAGGTGGGGAGCAGTACTTC

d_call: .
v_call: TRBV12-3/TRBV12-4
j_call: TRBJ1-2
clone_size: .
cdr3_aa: CASSPGGGHGYTF
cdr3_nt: TGTGCCAGCAGCCCAGGTGGGGGCCATGGCTACACCTTC

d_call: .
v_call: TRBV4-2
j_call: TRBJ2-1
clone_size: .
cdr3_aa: CASSQDRGGTSYNEQFF
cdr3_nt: TGTGCCAGCAGCCAAGATCGAGGCGGGACCTCCTACAATGAGCAGTTCTTC

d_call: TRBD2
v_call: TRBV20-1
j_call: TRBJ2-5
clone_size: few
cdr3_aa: CSARGVSSGRAGETQYF
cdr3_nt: TGCAGTGCTAGAGGCGTCTCTAGCGGGAGGGCCGGGGAGACCCAGTACTTC

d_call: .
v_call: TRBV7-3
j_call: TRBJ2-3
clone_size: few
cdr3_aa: CASSALVETDTQYF
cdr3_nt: TGTGCCAGCAGCGCCCTTGTGGAGACAGATACGCAGTATTTT

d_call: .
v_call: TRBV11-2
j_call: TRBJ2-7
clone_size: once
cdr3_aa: CASSLSGPLEQYF
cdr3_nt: TGTGCCAGCAGCTTAAGTGGTCCTCTCGAGCAGTACTTC

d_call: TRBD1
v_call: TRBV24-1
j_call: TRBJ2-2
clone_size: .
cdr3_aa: CATSGTGYTGELFF
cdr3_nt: TGTGCCACCAGTGGGACAGGTTACACCGGGGAGCTGTTTTTT

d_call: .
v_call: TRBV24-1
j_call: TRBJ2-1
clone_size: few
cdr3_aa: CATRDSGDEQFF
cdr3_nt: TGTGCCACCAGGGATAGCGGCGATGAGCAGTTCTTC

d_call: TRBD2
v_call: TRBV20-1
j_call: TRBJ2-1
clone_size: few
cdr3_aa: CSARTSAYNEQFF
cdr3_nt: TGCAGTGCCAGGACTAGCGCCTACAATGAGCAGTTCTTC

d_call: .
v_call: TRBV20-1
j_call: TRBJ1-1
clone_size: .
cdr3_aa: CSASHTGMNTEAFF
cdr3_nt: TGCAGTGCTAGCCATACAGGCATGAACACTGAAGCTTTCTTT

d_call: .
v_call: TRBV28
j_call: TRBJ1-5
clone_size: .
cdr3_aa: CASSLPPSGVSNQPQHF
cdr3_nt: TGTGCCAGCAGTTTGCCCCCCTCGGGGGTCAGCAATCAGCCCCAGCATTTT

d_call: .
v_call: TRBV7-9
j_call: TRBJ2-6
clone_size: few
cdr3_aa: CASSSRTSYNVLTF
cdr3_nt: TGTGCCAGCAGCTCTCGGACATCTTACAACGTCCTGACTTTC

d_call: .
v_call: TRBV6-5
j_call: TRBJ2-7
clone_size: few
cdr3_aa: CASTNAREQYF
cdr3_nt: TGTGCCAGCACCAATGCGAGGGAGCAGTACTTC

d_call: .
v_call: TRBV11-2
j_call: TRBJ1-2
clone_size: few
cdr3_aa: CASSPIQGSYGYTF
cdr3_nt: TGTGCCAGCAGCCCAATCCAGGGCTCCTATGGCTACACCTTC

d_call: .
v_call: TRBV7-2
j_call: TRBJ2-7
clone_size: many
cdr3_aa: CASTPFSTVTFSEQYF
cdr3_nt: TGTGCCAGCACCCCCTTCTCGACAGTGACCTTTAGCGAGCAGTACTTC

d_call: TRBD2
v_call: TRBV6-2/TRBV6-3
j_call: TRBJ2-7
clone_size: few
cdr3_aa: CASSYTPVLAGTPYEQYF
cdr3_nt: TGTGCCAGCAGTTACACTCCAGTACTAGCGGGAACACCCTACGAGCAGTACTTC

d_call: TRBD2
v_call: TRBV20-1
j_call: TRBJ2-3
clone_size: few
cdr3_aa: CSARRLADDTDTQYF
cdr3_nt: TGCAGTGCTAGAAGACTAGCGGACGACACAGATACGCAGTATTTT

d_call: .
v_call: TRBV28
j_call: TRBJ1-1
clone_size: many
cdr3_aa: CASRKGGPPNTEAFF
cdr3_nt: TGTGCCAGCAGGAAGGGTGGGCCGCCAAACACTGAAGCTTTCTTT

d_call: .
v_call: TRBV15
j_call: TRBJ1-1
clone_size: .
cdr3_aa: CATSRDKGDTEAFF
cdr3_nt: TGTGCCACCAGCAGGGACAAGGGGGACACTGAAGCTTTCTTT

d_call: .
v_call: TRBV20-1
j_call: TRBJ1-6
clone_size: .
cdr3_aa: CSARDLQNYNSPPHF
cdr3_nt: TGCAGTGCTAGAGACCTACAGAATTATAATTCACCCCCCCACTTT

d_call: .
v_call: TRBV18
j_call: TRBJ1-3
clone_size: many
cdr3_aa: CASSLGAGSGNTIYF
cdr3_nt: TGTGCCAGCTCACTCGGGGCCGGATCTGGAAACACCATATATTTT

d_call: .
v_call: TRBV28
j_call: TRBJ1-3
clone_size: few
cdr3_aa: CATISGNTIYF
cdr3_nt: TGTGCTACCATCTCTGGAAACACCATATATTTT

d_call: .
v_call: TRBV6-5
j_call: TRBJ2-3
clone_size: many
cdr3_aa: CASNQLNRGTDTQYF
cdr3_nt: TGTGCCAGCAACCAACTAAATCGGGGCACAGATACGCAGTATTTT

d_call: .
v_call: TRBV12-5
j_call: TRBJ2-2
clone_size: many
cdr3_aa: CASGLGREPNTGELFF
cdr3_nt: TGTGCTAGTGGTTTGGGCAGGGAACCGAACACCGGGGAGCTGTTTTTT

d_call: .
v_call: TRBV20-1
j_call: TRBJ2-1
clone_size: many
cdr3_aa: CSAPWRGGTPVW
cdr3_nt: TGCAGTGCTCCGTGGCGTGGCGGGACGCCGGTTTGG

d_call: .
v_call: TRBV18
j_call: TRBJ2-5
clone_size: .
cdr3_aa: CASSPKDDQETQYF
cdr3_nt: TGTGCCAGCTCACCAAAGGACGACCAAGAGACCCAGTACTTC

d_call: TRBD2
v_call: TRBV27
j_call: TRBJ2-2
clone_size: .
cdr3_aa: CASSLWGGYTGELFF
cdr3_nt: TGTGCCAGCAGTTTGTGGGGGGGTTACACCGGGGAGCTGTTTTTT

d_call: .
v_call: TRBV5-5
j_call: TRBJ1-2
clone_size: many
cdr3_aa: CASSRMRETNYGYTF
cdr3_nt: TGTGCCAGCAGCCGAATGCGGGAGACTAACTATGGCTACACCTTC

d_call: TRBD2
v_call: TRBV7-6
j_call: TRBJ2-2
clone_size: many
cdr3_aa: CASSPIPSGANTGELFF
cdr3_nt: TGTGCCAGCAGCCCGATCCCGAGCGGGGCGAACACCGGGGAGCTGTTTTTT

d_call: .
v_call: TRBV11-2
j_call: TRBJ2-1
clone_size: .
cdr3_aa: CASSLGLVNEQFF
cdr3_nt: TGTGCCAGCAGCTTGGGACTCGTCAATGAGCAGTTCTTC

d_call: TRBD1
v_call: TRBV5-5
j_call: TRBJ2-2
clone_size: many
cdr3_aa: CASSPLGTGNGGELFF
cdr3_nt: TGTGCCAGCAGCCCCCTAGGGACAGGAAATGGGGGGGAGCTGTTTTTT

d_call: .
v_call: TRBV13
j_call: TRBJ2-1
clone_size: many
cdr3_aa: CASSGKGLSYNEQFF
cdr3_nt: TGTGCCAGCAGCGGAAAGGGACTTTCCTACAATGAGCAGTTCTTC

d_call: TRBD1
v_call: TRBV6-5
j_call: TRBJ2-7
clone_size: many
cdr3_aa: CASSYDRDSYEQYF
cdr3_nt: TGTGCCAGCAGTTACGACAGGGACTCCTACGAGCAGTACTTC

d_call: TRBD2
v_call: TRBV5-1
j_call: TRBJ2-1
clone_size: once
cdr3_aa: CASTPTAGVPNNEQFF
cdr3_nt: TGCGCCAGCACTCCCACAGCGGGAGTGCCGAACAATGAGCAGTTCTTC

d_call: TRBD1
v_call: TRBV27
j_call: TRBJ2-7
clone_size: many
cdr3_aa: CASSPTGGSSYEQYF
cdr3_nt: TGTGCCAGCAGTCCGACAGGGGGGAGCTCCTACGAGCAGTACTTC

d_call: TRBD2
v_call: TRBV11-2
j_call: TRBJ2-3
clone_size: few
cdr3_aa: CASSRGLAVDTQYF
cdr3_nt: TGTGCCAGCAGCCGAGGACTAGCGGTAGATACGCAGTATTTT